This T cell receptor (beta chain) was found in a study of blood T cell repertoires in COVID-19. For the study at large: Sites across the United States, Italy and Spain contributed samples from acute and convalescent COVID-19.

In assigning cohorts, the study relied on participant-reported clinical history. Libraries were prepared by immunoSEQ multiplex PCR; TCRdb keeps only in-frame clonotypes and omits some of them. The repertoire holds about 190,000 clones, with roughly 89% as singletons. This clonotype was sampled from a woman in her twenties or thirties who had been exposed to COVID-19. The sequenced sample was PBMCs or T cells enriched from blood (not recorded which).

CDR3 sequence (DNA): TGTGCCAGCAGGCTAGCGGGGGCCGAAAAACTGTTTTTT. Translation: CASRLAGAEKLFF. This chain uses TRBV7-9 with TRBJ1-4; possibly TRBD1 for D (6 bases). The V end was cut by 6 bases, the J end by 8 bases, with 13 bases between. CDR1 is SEHNR, CDR2 FQNEAQ, per germline (reference sequence). This CDR3 has 13 amino acids.